This T cell receptor beta chain derives from a study of T cell responses to AZD1222 COVID-19 vaccine. Study at large: It was second doses at about 4 or about 12 weeks that were pooled.

The method was immunoSEQ multiplex PCR; TCRdb's version includes in-frame clones alone and lacks a portion of them. The table includes about 120,000 clones, about nine tenths detected once. Germline CDR1 and CDR2: SGHRS and YFSETQ. This CDR3 region has 16 residues. V lost 1 base to trimming and J lost 3 bases, with 15 bases between them. The sequences come from peripheral blood, collected on day 0 of AZD1222 vaccination. The source is an adult in good health. The V gene is TRBV5-1, the J gene TRBJ2-3; no clear D gene. CDR3 sequence (DNA): TGCGCCAGCAGCTTGCTTGGCCAGGTCGTGACAGATACGCAGTATTTT. It specifies CASSLLGQVVTDTQYF.